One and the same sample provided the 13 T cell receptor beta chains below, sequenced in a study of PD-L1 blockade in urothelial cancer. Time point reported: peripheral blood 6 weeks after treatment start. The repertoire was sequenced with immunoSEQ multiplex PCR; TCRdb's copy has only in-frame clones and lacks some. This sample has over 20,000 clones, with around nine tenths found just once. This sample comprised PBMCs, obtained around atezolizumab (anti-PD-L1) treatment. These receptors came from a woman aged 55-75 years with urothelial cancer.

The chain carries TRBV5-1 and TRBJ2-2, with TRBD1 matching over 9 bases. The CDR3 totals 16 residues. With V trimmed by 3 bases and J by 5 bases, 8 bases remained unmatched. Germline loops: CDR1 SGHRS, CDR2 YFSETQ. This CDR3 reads CASSSRDRAGTGELFF. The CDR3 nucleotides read TGCGCCAGCAGCTCCCGGGACAGGGCTGGTACCGGGGAGCTGTTTTTT.

Written as DNA, the CDR3 is TGTGCCATCAGTGTGGAGGGCTACACTGAAGCTTTCTTT. Protein: CAISVEGYTEAFF. The genes are TRBV10-3 and TRBJ1-1, with no clear D. The CDR3 is 13 amino acids. V dropped 4 bases and J dropped 3 bases, with 9 bases sitting between them. Per germline, CDR1 ENHRY and CDR2 SYGVKD.

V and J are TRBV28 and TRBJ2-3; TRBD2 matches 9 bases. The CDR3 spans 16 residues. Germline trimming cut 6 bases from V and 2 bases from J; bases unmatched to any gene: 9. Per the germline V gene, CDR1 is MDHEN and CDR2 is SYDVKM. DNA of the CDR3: TGTGCCAGCAGCCGTCGGACTAGCGTTGACACAGATACGCAGTATTTT. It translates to CASSRRTSVDTDTQYF.

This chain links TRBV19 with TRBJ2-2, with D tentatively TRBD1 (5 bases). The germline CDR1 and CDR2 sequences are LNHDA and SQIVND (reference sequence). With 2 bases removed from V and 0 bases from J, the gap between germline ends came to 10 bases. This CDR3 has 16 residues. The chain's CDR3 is CASSILDSANTGELFF. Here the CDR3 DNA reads TGTGCCAGTAGTATATTAGACAGTGCGAACACCGGGGAGCTGTTTTTT.

CDR3 sequence: CASSPSSDQETQYF. The CDR3, as DNA: TGTGCCAGCAGCCCCTCTAGCGACCAAGAGACCCAGTACTTC. This sequence joins TRBV6-6 and TRBJ2-5, with D possibly being TRBD2 (6 bases). Deletions cut 6 bases from V and 0 bases from J, with 11 bases between. From germline, CDR1 is MNHNY and CDR2 SVGAGI (reference sequence). CDR3 length: 14 residues.

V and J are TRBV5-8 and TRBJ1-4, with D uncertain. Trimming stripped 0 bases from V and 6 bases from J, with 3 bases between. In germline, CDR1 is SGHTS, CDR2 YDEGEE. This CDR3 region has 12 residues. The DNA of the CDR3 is TGTGCCAGCAGCTTGGTAGATGAAAAACTGTTTTTT. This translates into CASSLVDEKLFF.

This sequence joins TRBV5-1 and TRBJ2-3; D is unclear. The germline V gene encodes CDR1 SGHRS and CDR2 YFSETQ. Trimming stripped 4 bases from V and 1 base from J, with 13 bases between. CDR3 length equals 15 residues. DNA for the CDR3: TGCGCCAGCAGCGTCCTACGAGGAGGCACAGATACGCAGTATTTT. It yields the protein CASSVLRGGTDTQYF.

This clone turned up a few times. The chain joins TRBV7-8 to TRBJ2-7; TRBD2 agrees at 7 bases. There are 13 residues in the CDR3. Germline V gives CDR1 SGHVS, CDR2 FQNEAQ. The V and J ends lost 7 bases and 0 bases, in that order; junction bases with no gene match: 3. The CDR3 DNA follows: TGTGCCAGCATCCCTAGCGGCTCCTACGAGCAGTACTTC. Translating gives CASIPSGSYEQYF.

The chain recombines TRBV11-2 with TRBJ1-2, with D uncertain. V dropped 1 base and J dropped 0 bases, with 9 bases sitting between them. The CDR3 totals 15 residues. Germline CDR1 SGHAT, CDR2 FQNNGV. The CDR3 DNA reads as TGTGCCAGCAGCTTAGGAGGCAGAACTAACTATGGCTACACCTTC. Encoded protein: CASSLGGRTNYGYTF. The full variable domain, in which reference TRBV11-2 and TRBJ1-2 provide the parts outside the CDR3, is EAGVAQSPRYKIIEKRQSVAFWCNPISGHATLYWYQQILGQGPKLLIQFQNNGVVDDSQLPKDRFSAERLKGVDSTLKIQPAKLEDSAVYLCASSLGGRTNYGYTFGSGTRLTVV.

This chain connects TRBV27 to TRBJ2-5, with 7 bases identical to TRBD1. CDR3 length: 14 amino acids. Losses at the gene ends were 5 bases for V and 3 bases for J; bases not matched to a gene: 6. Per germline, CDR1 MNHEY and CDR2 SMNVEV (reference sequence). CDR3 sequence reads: CASSPWDRKETQYF. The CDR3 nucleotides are TGTGCCAGCAGTCCGTGGGACAGAAAAGAGACCCAGTACTTC.

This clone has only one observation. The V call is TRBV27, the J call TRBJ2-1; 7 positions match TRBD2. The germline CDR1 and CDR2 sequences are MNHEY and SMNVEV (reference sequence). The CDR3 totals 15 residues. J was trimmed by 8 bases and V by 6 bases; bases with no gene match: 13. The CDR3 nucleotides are TGTGCCAGCAGAAAAAACGCTGGGACTACCGATGAGCAGTTCTTC. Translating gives CASRKNAGTTDEQFF.

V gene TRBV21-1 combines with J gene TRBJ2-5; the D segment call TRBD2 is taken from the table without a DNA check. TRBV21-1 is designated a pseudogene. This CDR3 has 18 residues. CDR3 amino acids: CASSKESLAGESQETQYF. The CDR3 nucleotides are TGTGCCAGCAGCAAAGAATCGCTAGCGGGGGAAAGTCAAGAGACCCAGTACTTC.

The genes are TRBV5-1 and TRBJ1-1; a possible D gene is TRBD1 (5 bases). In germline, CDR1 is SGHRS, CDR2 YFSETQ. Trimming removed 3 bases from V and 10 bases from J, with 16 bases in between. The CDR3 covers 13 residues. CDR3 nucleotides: TGCGCCAGCAGCTCTGGAGGGACGGTGAGAGCTTTCTTT. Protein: CASSSGGTVRAFF.